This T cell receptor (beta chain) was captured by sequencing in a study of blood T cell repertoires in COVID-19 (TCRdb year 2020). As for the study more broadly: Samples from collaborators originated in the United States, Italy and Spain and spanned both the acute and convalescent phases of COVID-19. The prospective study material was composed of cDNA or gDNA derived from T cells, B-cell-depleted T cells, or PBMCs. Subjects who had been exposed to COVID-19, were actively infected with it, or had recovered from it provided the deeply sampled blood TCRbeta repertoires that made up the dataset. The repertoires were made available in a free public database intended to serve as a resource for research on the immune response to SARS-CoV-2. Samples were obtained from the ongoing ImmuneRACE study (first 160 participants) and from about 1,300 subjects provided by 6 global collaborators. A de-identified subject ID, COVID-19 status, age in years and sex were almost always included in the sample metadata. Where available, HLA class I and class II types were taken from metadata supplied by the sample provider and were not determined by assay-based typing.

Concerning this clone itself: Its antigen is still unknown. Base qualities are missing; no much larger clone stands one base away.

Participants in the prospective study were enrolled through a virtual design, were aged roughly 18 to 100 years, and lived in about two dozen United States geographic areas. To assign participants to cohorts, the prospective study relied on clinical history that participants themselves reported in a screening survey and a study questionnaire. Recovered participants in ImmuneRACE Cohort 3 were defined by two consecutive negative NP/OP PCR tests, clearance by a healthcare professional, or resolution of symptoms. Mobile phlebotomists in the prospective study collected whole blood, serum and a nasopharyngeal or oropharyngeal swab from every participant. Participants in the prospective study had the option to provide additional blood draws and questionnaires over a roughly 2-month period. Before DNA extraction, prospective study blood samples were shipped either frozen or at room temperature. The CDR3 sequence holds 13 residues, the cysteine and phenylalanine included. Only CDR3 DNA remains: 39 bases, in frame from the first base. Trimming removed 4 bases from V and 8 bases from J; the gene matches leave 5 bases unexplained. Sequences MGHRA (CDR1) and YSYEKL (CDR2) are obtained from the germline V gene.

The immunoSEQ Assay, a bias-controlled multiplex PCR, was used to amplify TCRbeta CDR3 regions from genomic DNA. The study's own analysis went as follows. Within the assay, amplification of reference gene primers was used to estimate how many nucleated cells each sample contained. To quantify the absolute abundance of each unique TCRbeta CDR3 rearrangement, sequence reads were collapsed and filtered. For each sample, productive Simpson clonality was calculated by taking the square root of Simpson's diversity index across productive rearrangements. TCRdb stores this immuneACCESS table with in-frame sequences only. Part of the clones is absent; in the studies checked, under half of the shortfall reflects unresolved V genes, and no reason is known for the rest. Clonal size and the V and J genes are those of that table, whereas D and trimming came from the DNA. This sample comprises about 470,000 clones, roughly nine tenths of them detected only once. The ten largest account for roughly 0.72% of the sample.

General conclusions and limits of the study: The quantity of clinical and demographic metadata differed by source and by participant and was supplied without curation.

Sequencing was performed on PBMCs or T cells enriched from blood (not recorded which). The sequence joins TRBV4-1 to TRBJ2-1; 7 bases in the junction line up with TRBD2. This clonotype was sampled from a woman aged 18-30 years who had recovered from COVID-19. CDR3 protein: CASSPPGGHEQFF. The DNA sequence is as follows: TGCGCCAGCAGCCCCCCGGGGGGACATGAGCAGTTCTTC.